A selection of T cell receptor beta chains follows, all from one sample in a study of metastatic and nonmetastatic thyroid tumors. TCRdb reanalyzed the PCR reads with MiXCR. The sample contains roughly 15,000 clones, approximately 12% of which appear only once. What was sequenced was blood. Receptors were obtained from a female donor with papillary thyroid cancer or a benign thyroid nodule (not recorded which). Some clones in this sample may be carry-over from other donors' samples. The conserved cysteine and the conserved F or W are not part of the CDR3 here.

cdr3_length v_call cdr3_aa
11 TRBV20-1 SARDLHGQPQH
9 TRBV7-9 ASSFMETQY
17 TRBV9 ASSVSVAGTGASGNTIY
14 TRBV15 ATSRDSLGGDNEQF
11 TRBV27 ASRMRGYNEQF
13 TRBV2 ASSSEETGGSEQY
12 TRBV11-2 ASSLDHMRETQY
18 TRBV2 ASSEPGLAGVLQSTGELF
14 TRBV25-1 ASSEYAGSSYNEQF
13 TRBV7-6 ASSLVRGEDTEAF
13 TRBV20-1 SVKAGGPRLGEQF
12 TRBV12-3/TRBV12-4 ASRRQGNYYEQY
12 TRBV6-1 ASSESQGARGYT
14 TRBV20-1 SARDRRGRRQETQY
13 TRBV12-3/TRBV12-4 ASRLRQGGNTEAF
11 TRBV6-1 ASSSPGLDGYT
11 TRBV6-1 ASSWSLWQPQH
13 TRBV2 ASSEDAPARNEQF
12 TRBV5-1 ASSLLPGNTEAF
13 TRBV24-1 ATSSSGAQSYEQY
12 TRBV19 ASTPTGVGTEAF
15 TRBV5-1 ASSLSGTGNGNTEAF
12 TRBV11-2 ASSVGTINSPLH
12 TRBV15 ATSRGDSNQPQH
11 TRBV12-3/TRBV12-4 ASSPNGDQPQH
11 TRBV24-1 ATSGDYAGELF
11 TRBV10-3 AISGVVHQPQH
12 TRBV28 ASSLLDSNYEQY
12 TRBV6-1 ASSSNSWNTEAF
11 TRBV2 AGRHAGGNEQF
10 TRBV3-1 ASSQASYEQY
14 TRBV2 ASSEWGTGVYNEQF
12 TRBV30 AGGDQCAYNEQF
12 TRBV19 TSSSAGGGQPQH
11 TRBV5-5 ASSLWDSYEQY
12 TRBV6-1 ASRTGGWPGELF
9 TRBV5-1 ASSQTGEQY
15 TRBV19 ASTPIHRTGRNEKLF
13 TRBV29-1 SVGTGTRGADTQY
12 TRBV7-2 ASSLGTSTDTQY
10 TRBV27 ASKTDYQPQH
14 TRBV4-1 ASSQDRLAGDNEQF
12 TRBV27 ASMTATGSYTQY
12 TRBV24-1 ATIDERANYGYT
13 TRBV5-1 ASSLGQTSTDTQY
12 TRBV12-3/TRBV12-4 ASSLAPLADTQY
15 TRBV2 ASSERGTRRGYTEQY
12 TRBV6-1 ASSAYMADYEQY
13 TRBV7-9 ASSLVGGRTGELF
14 TRBV9 ASTAGTGVGNYGYT